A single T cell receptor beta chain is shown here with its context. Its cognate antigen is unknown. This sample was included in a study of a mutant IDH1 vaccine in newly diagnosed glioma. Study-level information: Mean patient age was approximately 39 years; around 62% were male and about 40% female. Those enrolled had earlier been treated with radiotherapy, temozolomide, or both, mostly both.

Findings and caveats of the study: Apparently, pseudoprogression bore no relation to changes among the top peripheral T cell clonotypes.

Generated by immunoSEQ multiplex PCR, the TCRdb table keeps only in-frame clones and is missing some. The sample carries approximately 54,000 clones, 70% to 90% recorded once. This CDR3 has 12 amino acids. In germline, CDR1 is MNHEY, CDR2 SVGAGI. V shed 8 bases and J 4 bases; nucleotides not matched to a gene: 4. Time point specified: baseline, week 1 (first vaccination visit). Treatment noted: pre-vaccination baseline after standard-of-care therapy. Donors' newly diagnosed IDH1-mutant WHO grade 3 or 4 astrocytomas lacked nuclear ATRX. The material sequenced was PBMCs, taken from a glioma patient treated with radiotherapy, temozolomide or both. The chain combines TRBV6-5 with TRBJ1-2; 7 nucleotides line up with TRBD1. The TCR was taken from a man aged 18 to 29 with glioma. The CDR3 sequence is CASQGGFYGYTF. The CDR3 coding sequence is TGTGCCAGCCAGGGGGGCTTCTATGGCTACACCTTC.